This TCR beta chain was obtained from a study of cytomegalovirus exposure and HLA in healthy donors. This clone was counted between two and nine times. The target antigen is unknown. Study-wide findings and caveats: Several top significant clusters appeared, in a later analysis, to be linked to common viral pathogens. Reportedly, cytomegalovirus status was diagnosed with high sensitivity and specificity.

60 Vbeta and 13 Jbeta primers were used in PCR. Here immunoSEQ multiplex PCR was the method, and the copy in TCRdb shows in-frame clones only, minus some. In the table there are about 160,000 clones, approximately 75% of which are singletons. CDR1 is SGDLS and CDR2 is YYNGEE in the germline V gene. This CDR3 contains 15 residues. Trimming at V came to 4 bases and at J to 5 bases, leaving 7 bases not matched to a gene. The chain recombines TRBV9 with TRBJ2-2, with 8 positions matching TRBD1. This TCR was sampled from a man aged 25-45 years in good health and CMV-seropositive. Sequencing was performed on PBMCs. The CDR3 sequence: CASSPRTGRTGELFF. Written as DNA, the CDR3 is TGTGCCAGCAGCCCTCGGACAGGGCGAACCGGGGAGCTGTTTTTT. Combining the CDR3 with reference TRBV9 and TRBJ2-2 gives the whole variable domain DSGVTQTPKHLITATGQRVTLRCSPRSGDLSVYWYQQSLDQGLQFLIQYYNGEERAKGNILERFSAQQFPDLHSELNLSSLELGDSALYFCASSPRTGRTGELFFGEGSRLTVL.